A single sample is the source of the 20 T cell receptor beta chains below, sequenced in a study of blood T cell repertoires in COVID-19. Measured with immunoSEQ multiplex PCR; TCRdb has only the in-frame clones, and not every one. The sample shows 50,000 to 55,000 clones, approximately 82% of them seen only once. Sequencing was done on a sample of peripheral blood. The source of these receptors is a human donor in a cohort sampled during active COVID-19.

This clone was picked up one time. The CDR3 is CRAQGTEAFF. The CDR3 DNA is TGCAGGGCACAGGGGACTGAAGCTTTCTTT. This chain uses TRBV20-1 with TRBJ1-1, with 7 positions matching TRBD1. The CDR3 runs to 10 residues. CDR1 is DFQATT, CDR2 SNEGSKA, per germline (reference sequence).

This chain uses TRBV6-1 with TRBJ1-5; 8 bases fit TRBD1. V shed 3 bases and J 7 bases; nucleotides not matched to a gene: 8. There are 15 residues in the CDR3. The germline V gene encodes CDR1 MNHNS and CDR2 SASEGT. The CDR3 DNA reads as TGTGCCAGCAGTGACGCAGGGGGCGCCGGACAGCCCCAGCATTTT. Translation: CASSDAGGAGQPQHF.

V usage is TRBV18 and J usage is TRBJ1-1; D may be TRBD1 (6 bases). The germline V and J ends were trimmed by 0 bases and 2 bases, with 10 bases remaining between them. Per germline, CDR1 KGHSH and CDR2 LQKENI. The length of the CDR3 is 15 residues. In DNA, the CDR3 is TGTGCCAGCTCACCACCAGGGGGTTCAAACACTGAAGCTTTCTTT. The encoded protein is CASSPPGGSNTEAFF.

CDR3 protein: CASSLYSGTGLTDTQYF. CDR3 nucleotides: TGTGCCAGCAGCTTATATTCCGGGACAGGCCTCACAGATACGCAGTATTTT. The genes are TRBV11-2 and TRBJ2-3; 8 nucleotides line up with TRBD1. Per germline, CDR1 SGHAT and CDR2 FQNNGV. The CDR3 extends over 17 amino acids. The V gene end was trimmed by 2 bases and the J gene end by 2 bases; junction bases not matched to a gene: 9. Variable domain in full (rest from reference TRBV11-2 and TRBJ2-3): EAGVAQSPRYKIIEKRQSVAFWCNPISGHATLYWYQQILGQGPKLLIQFQNNGVVDDSQLPKDRFSAERLKGVDSTLKIQPAKLEDSAVYLCASSLYSGTGLTDTQYFGPGTRLTVL.

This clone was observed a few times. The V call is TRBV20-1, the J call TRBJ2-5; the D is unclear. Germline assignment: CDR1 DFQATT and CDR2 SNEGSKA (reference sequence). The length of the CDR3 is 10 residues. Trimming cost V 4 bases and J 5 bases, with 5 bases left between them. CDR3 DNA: TGCAGTGCTACCGGGGAGACCCAGTACTTC. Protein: CSATGETQYF.

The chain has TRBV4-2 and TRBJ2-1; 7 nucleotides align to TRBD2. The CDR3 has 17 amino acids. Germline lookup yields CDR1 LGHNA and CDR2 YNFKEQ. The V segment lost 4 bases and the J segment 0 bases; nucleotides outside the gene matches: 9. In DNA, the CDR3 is TGTGCCAGCAGCCTGACCAGCGGGACGAGCTCCTACAATGAGCAGTTCTTC. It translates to CASSLTSGTSSYNEQFF.

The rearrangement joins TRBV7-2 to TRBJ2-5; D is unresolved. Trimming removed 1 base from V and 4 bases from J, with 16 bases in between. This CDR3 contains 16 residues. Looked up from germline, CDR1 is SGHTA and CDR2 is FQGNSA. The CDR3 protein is CASSLGGRLVTETQYF. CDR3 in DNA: TGTGCCAGCAGCTTAGGAGGCCGGTTAGTTACAGAGACCCAGTACTTC.

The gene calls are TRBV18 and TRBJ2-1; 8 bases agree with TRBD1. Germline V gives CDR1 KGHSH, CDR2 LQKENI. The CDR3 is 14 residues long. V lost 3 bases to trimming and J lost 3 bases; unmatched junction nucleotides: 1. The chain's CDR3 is CASSPDRDYNEQFF. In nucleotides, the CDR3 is TGTGCCAGCTCACCGGACAGGGACTACAATGAGCAGTTCTTC.

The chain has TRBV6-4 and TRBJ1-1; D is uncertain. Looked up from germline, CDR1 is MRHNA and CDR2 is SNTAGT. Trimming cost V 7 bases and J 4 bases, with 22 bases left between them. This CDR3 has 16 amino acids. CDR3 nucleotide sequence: TGTGCCAGCACCCCCCTGAGCACCTCGGGGAGCACTGAAGCTTTCTTT. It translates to CASTPLSTSGSTEAFF.

The CDR3 coding sequence is TGTGCCATCAGTGAGGGGCAGGTCCGCTCCTACGAGCAGTACTTC. Translating gives CAISEGQVRSYEQYF. The chain employs TRBV10-3 and TRBJ2-7; D not certain. Germline V gives CDR1 ENHRY, CDR2 SYGVKD. V gave up 2 bases and J gave up 0 bases, with 11 bases separating them. The CDR3 length is 15 residues.

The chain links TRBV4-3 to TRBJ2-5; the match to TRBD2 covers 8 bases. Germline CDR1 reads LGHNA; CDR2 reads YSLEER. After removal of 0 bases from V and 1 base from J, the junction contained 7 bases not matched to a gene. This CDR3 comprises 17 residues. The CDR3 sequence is CASSQDGLAGGQETQYF. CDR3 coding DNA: TGCGCCAGCAGCCAAGATGGCCTGGCGGGGGGCCAAGAGACCCAGTACTTC.

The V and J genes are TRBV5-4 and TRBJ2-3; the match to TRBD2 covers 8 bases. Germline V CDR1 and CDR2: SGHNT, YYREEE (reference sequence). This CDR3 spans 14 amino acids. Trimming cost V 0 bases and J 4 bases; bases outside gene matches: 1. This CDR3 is CASSLDGRADTQYF. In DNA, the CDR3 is TGTGCCAGCAGCTTGGACGGGAGGGCAGATACGCAGTATTTT.

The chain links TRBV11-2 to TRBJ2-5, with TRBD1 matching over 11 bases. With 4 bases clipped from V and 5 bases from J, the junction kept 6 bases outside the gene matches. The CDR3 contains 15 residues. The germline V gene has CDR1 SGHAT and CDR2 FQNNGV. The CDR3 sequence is CASSSGTGGWETQYF. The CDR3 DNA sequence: TGTGCCAGCAGCTCCGGGACAGGGGGTTGGGAGACCCAGTACTTC.

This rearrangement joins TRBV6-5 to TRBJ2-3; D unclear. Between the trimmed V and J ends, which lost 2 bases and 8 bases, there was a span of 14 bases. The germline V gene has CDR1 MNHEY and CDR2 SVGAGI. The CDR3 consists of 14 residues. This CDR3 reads CASSYTITLGTQYF. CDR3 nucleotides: TGTGCCAGCAGTTACACCATAACTCTCGGTACGCAGTATTTT.

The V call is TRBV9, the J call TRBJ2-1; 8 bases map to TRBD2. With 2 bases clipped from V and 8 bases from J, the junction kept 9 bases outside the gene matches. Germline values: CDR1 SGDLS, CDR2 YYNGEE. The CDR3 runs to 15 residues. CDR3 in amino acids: CASSVIAGNRDEQFF. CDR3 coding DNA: TGTGCCAGCAGCGTCATAGCGGGAAATAGGGATGAGCAGTTCTTC.

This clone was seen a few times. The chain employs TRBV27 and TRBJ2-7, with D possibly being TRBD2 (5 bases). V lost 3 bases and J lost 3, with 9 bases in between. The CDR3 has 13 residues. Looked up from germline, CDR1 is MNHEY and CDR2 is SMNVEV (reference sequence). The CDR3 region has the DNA TGTGCCAGCAGTTTTCTCGAGGGCTACGAGCAGTACTTC. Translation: CASSFLEGYEQYF.

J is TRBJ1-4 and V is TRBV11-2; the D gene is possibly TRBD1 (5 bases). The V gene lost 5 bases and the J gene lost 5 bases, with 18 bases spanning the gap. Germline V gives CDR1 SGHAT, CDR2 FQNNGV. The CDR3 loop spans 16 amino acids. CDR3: CASSPTSGGVNEKLFF. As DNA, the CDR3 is TGTGCCAGCAGCCCAACTTCGGGAGGGGTGAATGAAAAACTGTTTTTT.

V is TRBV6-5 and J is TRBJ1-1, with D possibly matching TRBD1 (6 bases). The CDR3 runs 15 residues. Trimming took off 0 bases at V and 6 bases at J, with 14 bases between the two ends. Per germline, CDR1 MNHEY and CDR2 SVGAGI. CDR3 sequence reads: CASSYSTGGSAEAFF. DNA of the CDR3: TGTGCCAGCAGTTACTCGACGGGGGGCAGCGCTGAAGCTTTCTTT.

This CDR3 reads CASSPGTPRKELFF. The DNA for the CDR3 is TGTGCCAGCAGCCCCGGGACTCCCAGAAAGGAGCTGTTTTTT. The chain combines TRBV4-2 with TRBJ2-2, with D possibly TRBD2 on 6 matching bases. The germline gives CDR1 LGHNA, CDR2 YNFKEQ. The CDR3 covers 14 residues. Trimming took off 4 bases at V and 10 bases at J, with 16 bases between the two ends.

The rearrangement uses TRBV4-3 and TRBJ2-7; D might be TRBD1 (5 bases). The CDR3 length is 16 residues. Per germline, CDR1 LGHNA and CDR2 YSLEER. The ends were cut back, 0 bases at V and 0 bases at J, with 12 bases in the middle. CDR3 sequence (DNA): TGCGCCAGCAGCCAAGATTCTACAGGAGACTCCTACGAGCAGTACTTC. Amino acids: CASSQDSTGDSYEQYF.